The 27 T cell receptor beta chains reported below all come from one sample, sequenced in a study of cytomegalovirus exposure and HLA in healthy donors. Produced via immunoSEQ multiplex PCR; TCRdb's table is partial and in-frame only. Among 100,000 to 150,000 clones listed, about 90% were seen once. Sequenced material: PBMCs. These receptors were taken from a woman aged 18-29 years in good health and CMV-seronegative.

The chain recombines TRBV15 with TRBJ2-2; 7 bases fit TRBD1. The trim removed 7 bases at V and 6 bases at J, leaving 11 bases unmatched. Germline V gives CDR1 LNHNV, CDR2 YYDKDF (reference sequence). CDR3 length: 15 amino acids. The CDR3 nucleotides are TGTGCCACCAAACCAGGGACAGCAGGCGCCGGGGAGCTGTTTTTT. It is translated as CATKPGTAGAGELFF. Filled out from reference TRBV15 and TRBJ2-2, the complete variable domain reads DAMVIQNPRYQVTQFGKPVTLSCSQTLNHNVMYWYQQKSSQAPKLLFHYYDKDFNNEADTPDNFQSRRPNTSFCFLDIRSPGLGDTAMYLCATKPGTAGAGELFFGEGSRLTVL.

This chain connects TRBV7-2 to TRBJ2-5, with 9 bases identical to TRBD2. CDR3 length: 15 amino acids. CDR1 is SGHTA and CDR2 is FQGNSA in the germline V gene. J was trimmed by 4 bases and V by 3 bases; bases with no gene match: 6. CDR3 nucleotide sequence: TGTGCCAGCAGCTTTGGCGGGAGGGAGGGAGAGACCCAGTACTTC. Its translation: CASSFGGREGETQYF.

The V gene is TRBV12-5, the J gene TRBJ2-1; perhaps TRBD2 as D (5 bases). V was clipped by 2 bases and J by 12 bases, with 11 bases between them. The CDR3 runs 12 residues. Germline V gene data show CDR1 as LGHNT and CDR2 as FRNRAP. CDR3: CASGLPERGQFF. In DNA, the CDR3 is TGTGCTAGTGGTTTGCCCGAACGGGGGCAGTTCTTC. Supplemented by reference TRBV12-5 and TRBJ2-1, the full variable domain reads DARVTQTPRHKVTEMGQEVTMRCQPILGHNTVFWYRQTMMQGLELLAYFRNRAPLDDSGMPKDRFSAEMPDATLATLKIQPSEPRDSAVYFCASGLPERGQFFGPGTRLTVL.

J is TRBJ2-7 and V is TRBV5-6; 8 nucleotides match TRBD1. The CDR3 sequence is 15 residues long. V lost 4 bases and J lost 2; bases outside the gene matches: 8. Per the germline V gene, CDR1 is SGHDT and CDR2 is YYEEEE. Here the CDR3 reads CASSGSGTGTYEQYF. The CDR3 DNA follows: TGTGCCAGCAGCGGCTCCGGGACAGGCACCTACGAGCAGTACTTC.

This chain connects TRBV2 to TRBJ2-5; D is perhaps TRBD1 (6 bases). The germline CDR1 and CDR2 sequences are SNHLY and FYNNEI. The CDR3 is 13 residues long. V shed 2 bases and J shed 2 bases, with 6 bases lying between them. This chain's CDR3 is CASSETGQETQYF. CDR3 DNA: TGTGCCAGCAGTGAAACAGGGCAAGAGACCCAGTACTTC.

V is TRBV6-5 and J is TRBJ1-4; D perhaps matches TRBD1 (5 bases). Germline assignment: CDR1 MNHEY and CDR2 SVGAGI. V was pared by 0 bases and J by 3 bases, with 8 bases between. There are 15 residues in the CDR3. Here the CDR3 reads CASSYSGAANEKLFF. In nucleotides, the CDR3 is TGTGCCAGCAGTTACTCAGGGGCGGCTAATGAAAAACTGTTTTTT.

This chain uses TRBV4-2 with TRBJ1-1; D may be TRBD1 (5 bases). The CDR3 is 21 residues long. Trimming took off 4 bases at V and 5 bases at J, with 35 bases between the two ends. The V gene's germline CDR1 is LGHNA and CDR2 YNFKEQ. The CDR3 bases are TGTGCCAGCAGCCCATACCTACATACCAACAGGAAAGAATCCTCGTGGACTGAAGCTTTCTTT. This translates into CASSPYLHTNRKESSWTEAFF.

The chain links TRBV9 to TRBJ2-2; 9 bases map to TRBD2. After removal of 0 bases from V and 1 base from J, the junction contained 4 bases not matched to a gene. This CDR3 comprises 17 residues. The germline V gene has CDR1 SGDLS and CDR2 YYNGEE. The CDR3: CASSVGASGENTGELFF. As DNA, the CDR3 is TGTGCCAGCAGCGTAGGAGCTAGCGGGGAGAACACCGGGGAGCTGTTTTTT.

The chain recombines TRBV28 with TRBJ2-4; D perhaps matches TRBD1 (6 bases). Deletions cut 5 bases from V and 0 bases from J, with 14 bases between. The germline CDR1 and CDR2 sequences are MDHEN and SYDVKM. The CDR3 covers 16 residues. The DNA of the CDR3 is TGTGCCAGCAGTCCCCGGACAGATTTAGCCAAAAACATTCAGTACTTC. Amino acids: CASSPRTDLAKNIQYF. The whole variable domain, filled in from reference TRBV28 and TRBJ2-4, reads DVKVTQSSRYLVKRTGEKVFLECVQDMDHENMFWYRQDPGLGLRLIYFSYDVKMKEKGDIPEGYSVSREKKERFSLILESASTNQTSMYLCASSPRTDLAKNIQYFGAGTRLSVL.

The chain is built from TRBV5-1 and TRBJ2-3; possibly TRBD2 for D (5 bases). From germline, CDR1 is SGHRS and CDR2 YFSETQ. Trimming took 3 bases from V and 2 from J, leaving 10 bases between them. The CDR3 covers 14 residues. CDR3 amino acids: CASSWGASTDTQYF. CDR3 DNA sequence: TGCGCCAGCAGCTGGGGAGCGTCCACAGATACGCAGTATTTT.

This clone was seen a handful of times. V and J are TRBV5-1 and TRBJ1-2; D not certain. Trimming removed 5 bases at V and 2 bases at J, with 13 bases between. The CDR3 totals 14 residues. Germline V lookup: CDR1 SGHRS, CDR2 YFSETQ. In DNA, the CDR3 is TGCGCCAGCAGAGACCTGACACAAAACTATGGCTACACCTTC. As protein: CASRDLTQNYGYTF.

The V and J genes are TRBV30 and TRBJ1-3, with a weak D call TRBD1 (5 bases). This CDR3 contains 16 residues. In germline, CDR1 is GTSNPN, CDR2 SVGIG (reference sequence). Trimming removed 2 bases from V and 3 bases from J, with 17 bases in between. As DNA, the CDR3 is TGTGCCTGGAGTCTTGTACCTGGGGGAGGTGGAAACACCATATATTTT. This sequence encodes CAWSLVPGGGGNTIYF. The full variable domain, in which reference TRBV30 and TRBJ1-3 provide the parts outside the CDR3, is SQTIHQWPATLVQPVGSPLSLECTVEGTSNPNLYWYRQAAGRGLQLLFYSVGIGQISSEVPQNLSASRPQDRQFILSSKKLLLSDSGFYLCAWSLVPGGGGNTIYFGEGSWLTVV.

The genes are TRBV6-6 and TRBJ1-5, with TRBD1 matching 7 bases. In germline, CDR1 is MNHNY, CDR2 SVGAGI (reference sequence). This CDR3 contains 14 residues. The trim removed 6 bases at V and 5 bases at J, leaving 7 bases unmatched. The DNA of the CDR3 is TGTGCCAGCAGGCGACAGGGCATTTATCAGCCCCAGCATTTT. Translating it yields CASRRQGIYQPQHF.

This rearrangement joins TRBV27 to TRBJ2-1; 8 nucleotides agree with TRBD2. The CDR3 has 15 amino acids. V lost 7 bases to trimming and J lost 6 bases; unmatched junction nucleotides: 11. The V gene's germline CDR1 is MNHEY and CDR2 SMNVEV (reference sequence). For the CDR3, the DNA is TGTGCCAGCAAAACCGGGACTAGTCTTGTCAATGAGCAGTTCTTC. Protein sequence: CASKTGTSLVNEQFF.

The chain combines TRBV30 with TRBJ2-7, with 11 bases identical to TRBD2. There are 13 residues in the CDR3. The trim removed 4 bases at V and 7 bases at J, leaving 6 bases unmatched. Germline V CDR1 and CDR2: GTSNPN, SVGIG (reference sequence). CDR3 DNA sequence: TGTGCCTGGAAACTAGCGGGAGTTCGAGAGCAGTACTTC. Translating gives CAWKLAGVREQYF.

V gene TRBV5-1 combines with J gene TRBJ2-7, with 9 bases matching TRBD1. CDR1 and CDR2 (germline): SGHRS, YFSETQ. With V trimmed by 2 bases and J by 4 bases, 7 bases remained unmatched. The CDR3 extends over 15 amino acids. The CDR3 bases are TGCGCCAGCAGCTTTAAACAGGGGGCCTATTACGAGCAGTACTTC. Protein product: CASSFKQGAYYEQYF.

The rearrangement links TRBV6-1 to TRBJ1-6, with a possible D match to TRBD1 (6 bases). The CDR3 has 14 amino acids. Germline CDR1 reads MNHNS; CDR2 reads SASEGT. With 6 bases removed from V and 7 bases from J, the gap between germline ends came to 13 bases. The CDR3 loop is CASRPDDRNSPLHF. In DNA form, the CDR3 reads TGTGCCAGCAGGCCCGACGACAGGAATTCACCCCTCCACTTT.

This clone occurred once. The chain combines TRBV29-1 with TRBJ2-5; possibly TRBD1 for D (5 bases). The V end lost 4 bases, the J end lost 1 base, and 19 bases lay between the germline ends. This CDR3 region has 16 residues. The germline V gene has CDR1 SQVTM and CDR2 ANQGSEA. CDR3 DNA sequence: TGCAGCGTTGGGGTGGACACCGGAAGTGTCCAAGAGACCCAGTACTTC. Translating gives CSVGVDTGSVQETQYF.

In its sample, this clone was seen once. This chain connects TRBV7-9 to TRBJ2-5; unclear D gene. This CDR3 spans 13 amino acids. Germline CDR1 is SEHNR and CDR2 is FQNEAQ (reference sequence). Trimming took 4 bases from V and 1 from J, leaving 7 bases between them. The CDR3 loop reads CASSYRIQETQYF. CDR3 DNA: TGTGCCAGCAGCTACAGAATCCAAGAGACCCAGTACTTC. The full variable domain, with the rest looked up from reference TRBV7-9 and TRBJ2-5, is DTGVSQNPRHKITKRGQNVTFRCDPISEHNRLYWYRQTLGQGPEFLTYFQNEAQLEKSRLLSDRFSAERPKGSFSTLEIQRTEQGDSAMYLCASSYRIQETQYFGPGTRLLVL.

The V gene is TRBV5-6, the J gene TRBJ2-3; D uncertain. Germline CDR1 reads SGHDT; CDR2 reads YYEEEE. The CDR3 sequence is 14 residues long. V was pared by 0 bases and J by 1 base, with 6 bases between. CDR3 loop: CASSLEGGTDTQYF. The DNA of the CDR3 is TGTGCCAGCAGCTTGGAAGGAGGCACAGATACGCAGTATTTT.

V usage is TRBV6-5 and J usage is TRBJ1-6; D unresolved. The CDR3 length is 14 residues. CDR1 MNHEY and CDR2 SVGAGI come from the germline V gene. V was trimmed by 10 bases and J by 7 bases, leaving 17 bases between them. CDR3 coding DNA: TGTGCCACCCAGAGACAACCTGACAATTCACCCCTCCACTTT. Its protein is CATQRQPDNSPLHF.

The chain has TRBV4-1 and TRBJ2-5; D might be TRBD2 (6 bases). This CDR3 spans 15 amino acids. CDR1 and CDR2 (germline): MGHRA, YSYEKL. The V end lost 0 bases, the J end lost 3 bases, and 11 bases lay between the germline ends. The CDR3, as DNA: TGCGCCAGCAGCCAAGAGTTAGCGGCGAAAGAGACCCAGTACTTC. It codes for CASSQELAAKETQYF.

The chain combines TRBV11-1 with TRBJ2-2; TRBD1 might be the D (5 bases). Germline V CDR1 and CDR2: SGHAT, FQDESV (reference sequence). Trimming left V 1 base short and J 4 bases short, with 10 bases between. The CDR3 runs to 15 residues. The CDR3 sequence is CASSLGSGATGELFF. CDR3 DNA: TGTGCCAGCAGCTTAGGATCTGGGGCCACCGGGGAGCTGTTTTTT.

V and J are TRBV6-5 and TRBJ2-2; TRBD1 agrees at 10 bases. The CDR3 runs to 15 residues. Losses at the gene ends were 7 bases for V and 5 bases for J; bases not matched to a gene: 7. Germline V lookup: CDR1 MNHEY, CDR2 SVGAGI. CDR3 in amino acids: CASTQRDRGTGELFF. The CDR3 DNA follows: TGTGCCAGCACCCAGAGGGACAGGGGAACCGGGGAGCTGTTTTTT.

The rearrangement uses TRBV19 and TRBJ1-5, with TRBD1 as a possible D gene (6 bases). V lost 7 bases, J lost 6 bases, and 13 bases lay in between. The CDR3 is made up of 13 amino acids. Germline CDR1 LNHDA, CDR2 SQIVND (reference sequence). CDR3 amino acids: CASTKGVFQPQHF. CDR3 nucleotide sequence: TGTGCCAGTACCAAGGGGGTTTTTCAGCCCCAGCATTTT.

J is TRBJ2-3 and V is TRBV9; TRBD2 matches 11 bases. The V gene end was trimmed by 3 bases and the J gene end by 5 bases; junction bases not matched to a gene: 8. CDR1 is SGDLS, CDR2 YYNGEE, per germline. The CDR3 runs to 16 residues. This chain's CDR3 is CASSAHPGLAGDTQYF. In nucleotides, the CDR3 is TGTGCCAGCAGCGCCCACCCTGGACTAGCGGGAGATACGCAGTATTTT.

This rearrangement joins TRBV27 to TRBJ2-3; 7 bases agree with TRBD2. After removal of 7 bases from V and 4 bases from J, the junction contained 11 bases not matched to a gene. Germline assignment: CDR1 MNHEY and CDR2 SMNVEV (reference sequence). The CDR3 loop spans 15 amino acids. CDR3 in amino acids: CASTRGGRGADTQYF. The CDR3 DNA follows: TGTGCCAGCACCCGCGGCGGGAGAGGCGCAGATACGCAGTATTTT.